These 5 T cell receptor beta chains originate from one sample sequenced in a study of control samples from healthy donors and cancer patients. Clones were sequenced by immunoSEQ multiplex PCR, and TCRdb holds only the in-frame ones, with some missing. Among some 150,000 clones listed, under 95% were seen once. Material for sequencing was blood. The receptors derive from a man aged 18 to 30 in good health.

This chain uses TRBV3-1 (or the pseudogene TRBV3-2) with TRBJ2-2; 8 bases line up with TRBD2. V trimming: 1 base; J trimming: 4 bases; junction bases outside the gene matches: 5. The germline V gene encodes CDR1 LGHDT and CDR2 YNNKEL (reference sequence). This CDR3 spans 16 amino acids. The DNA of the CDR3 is TGTGCCAGCAGCCAAGGGCTAGCGGGTCCCACCGGGGAGCTGTTTTTT. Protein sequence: CASSQGLAGPTGELFF.

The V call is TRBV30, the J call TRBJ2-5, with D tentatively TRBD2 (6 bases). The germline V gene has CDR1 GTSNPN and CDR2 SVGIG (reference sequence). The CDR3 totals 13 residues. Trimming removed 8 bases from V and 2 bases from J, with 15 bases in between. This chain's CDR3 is CARASGGQETQYF. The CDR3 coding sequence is TGTGCCCGGGCGAGTGGGGGGCAAGAGACCCAGTACTTC.

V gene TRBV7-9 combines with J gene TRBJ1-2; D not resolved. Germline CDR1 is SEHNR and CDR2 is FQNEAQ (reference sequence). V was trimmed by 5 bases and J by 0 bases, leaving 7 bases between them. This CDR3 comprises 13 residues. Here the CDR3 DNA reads TGTGCCAGCAGCCGAGGTTCTAACTATGGCTACACCTTC. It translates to CASSRGSNYGYTF.

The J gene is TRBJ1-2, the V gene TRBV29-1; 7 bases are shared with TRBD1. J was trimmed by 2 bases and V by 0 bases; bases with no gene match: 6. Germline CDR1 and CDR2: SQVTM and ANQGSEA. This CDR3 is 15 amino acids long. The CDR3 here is CSVEDGQALNYGYTF. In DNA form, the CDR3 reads TGCAGCGTTGAAGATGGACAGGCTTTGAACTATGGCTACACCTTC.

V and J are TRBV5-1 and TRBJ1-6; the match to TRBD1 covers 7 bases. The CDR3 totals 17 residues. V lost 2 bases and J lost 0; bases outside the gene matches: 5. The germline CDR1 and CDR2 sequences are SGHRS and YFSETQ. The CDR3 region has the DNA TGCGCCAGCAGCTTCGCACAGGGGAGCTCCTATAATTCACCCCTCCACTTT. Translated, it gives CASSFAQGSSYNSPLHF.